Below are 31 T cell receptor beta chains sequenced from a single sample in a study of cytomegalovirus exposure and HLA in healthy donors. PCR was performed using 60 Vbeta and 13 Jbeta primers. Sequencing was performed with immunoSEQ multiplex PCR; in TCRdb, only in-frame clones are kept and a portion is missing. The table has fewer than 250,000 clones, approximately 80% seen once. Source material: PBMCs. Receptors originate from a boy between 2 and 15 years old in good health and CMV-seronegative.

V usage is TRBV27 and J usage is TRBJ1-5, with D uncertain. Per germline, CDR1 MNHEY and CDR2 SMNVEV (reference sequence). There are 16 residues in the CDR3. Trimming removed 6 bases at V and 3 bases at J, with 18 bases between. The CDR3 nucleotides are TGTGCCAGCAGACCCCACACCGGAGATAACAATCAGCCCCAGCATTTT. Translation gives CASRPHTGDNNQPQHF.

V is TRBV25-1 and J is TRBJ1-1; possibly TRBD1 for D (5 bases). This CDR3 is built from 13 residues. Trimming shortened V by 7 bases and J by 0 bases, and 9 bases separated the two germline ends. Germline-derived CDR1 and CDR2 are MGHDK and SYGVNS. The CDR3 reads CASTQGMNTEAFF. The CDR3 bases are TGTGCCAGCACTCAGGGAATGAACACTGAAGCTTTCTTT.

V and J are TRBV6-5 and TRBJ2-3; TRBD1 aligns across 9 bases. The CDR3 consists of 14 residues. The V gene end was trimmed by 7 bases and the J gene end by 3 bases; junction bases not matched to a gene: 5. CDR1 and CDR2 from the germline V gene are MNHEY and SVGAGI. The CDR3 sequence: CASNRDRETDTQYF. The CDR3 nucleotides are TGTGCCAGCAACAGGGACAGGGAAACAGATACGCAGTATTTT.

Here the CDR3 DNA reads TGTGCCAGCAGTTACGGAGGCGGGGGGGGCACCGGGGAGCTGTTTTTT. Its protein is CASSYGGGGGTGELFF. The V gene is TRBV6-5, the J gene TRBJ2-2; 9 positions match TRBD2. The CDR3 extends over 16 amino acids. J lost 4 bases, V lost 2 bases, and 5 bases had no gene match. Germline lookup yields CDR1 MNHEY and CDR2 SVGAGI.

The chain couples TRBV6-5 to TRBJ1-2, with 7 bases lining up with TRBD1. Looked up from germline, CDR1 is MNHEY and CDR2 is SVGAGI. This CDR3 has 14 amino acids. The V segment lost 6 bases and the J segment 4 bases; nucleotides outside the gene matches: 8. The CDR3 nucleotides read TGTGCCAGCAGGGATAGAAGGACAGGCTATGGCTACACCTTC. This gives the protein CASRDRRTGYGYTF.

The genes are TRBV9 and TRBJ2-3, with TRBD2 identical over 9 bases. This CDR3 is 13 amino acids long. In germline, CDR1 is SGDLS, CDR2 YYNGEE. V was pared by 5 bases and J by 4 bases, with 2 bases of the junction left unmatched. The CDR3 DNA sequence: TGTGCCAGCAGTAGCGGGGGCGCAGATACGCAGTATTTT. Amino acids: CASSSGGADTQYF.

The V gene is TRBV30, the J gene TRBJ1-2, with 8 bases fitting TRBD1. Germline V gene data show CDR1 as GTSNPN and CDR2 as SVGIG (reference sequence). After removal of 3 bases from V and 10 bases from J, the junction contained 13 bases not matched to a gene. This CDR3 has 14 amino acids. CDR3 loop: CAWRGDRHTRDYTF. The CDR3 DNA follows: TGTGCCTGGAGGGGGGACAGGCACACTAGGGACTACACCTTC.

The chain employs TRBV7-9 and TRBJ1-4; 10 bases line up with TRBD1. From germline, CDR1 is SEHNR and CDR2 FQNEAQ (reference sequence). V lost 1 base and J lost 7; bases outside the gene matches: 9. The CDR3 runs 17 residues. The CDR3 DNA follows: TGTGCCAGCAGCTTAGGGCCCTGGGACAGGGGTTTTGAAAAACTGTTTTTT. It is translated as CASSLGPWDRGFEKLFF.

The chain has TRBV6-1 and TRBJ2-3; TRBD2 matches 7 bases. CDR1 is MNHNS, CDR2 SASEGT, per germline. The CDR3 sequence is 14 residues long. J was trimmed by 2 bases and V by 8 bases; bases with no gene match: 7. CDR3 sequence: CASSSGGYTDTQYF. The DNA of the CDR3 is TGTGCCAGCTCATCGGGGGGTTACACAGATACGCAGTATTTT.

This chain connects TRBV4-1 to TRBJ1-2; 7 bases fit TRBD1. The CDR3 sequence is 15 residues long. CDR1 and CDR2 (germline): MGHRA, YSYEKL. V lost 1 base, J lost 4 bases, and 6 bases stayed unmatched. CDR3 DNA: TGCGCCAGCAGCCAAGGCAAGACAGGGACCTATGGCTACACCTTC. Translating it yields CASSQGKTGTYGYTF.

The chain is built from TRBV11-2 and TRBJ2-7, with 13 nucleotides matching TRBD2. Trimming cost V 0 bases and J 3 bases; bases outside gene matches: 2. The CDR3 is 16 residues long. Per the germline V gene, CDR1 is SGHAT and CDR2 is FQNNGV. CDR3 protein: CASSLDGLAGDYEQYF. The CDR3 DNA is TGTGCCAGCAGCTTAGATGGACTAGCGGGAGACTACGAGCAGTACTTC.

This clone was counted between two and nine times. The chain recombines TRBV5-1 with TRBJ2-2, with a weak D call TRBD2 (6 bases). This CDR3 has 15 amino acids. Germline values: CDR1 SGHRS, CDR2 YFSETQ. V lost 7 bases to trimming and J lost 4 bases, with 17 bases between them. In nucleotides, the CDR3 is TGCGCCAGCTTGACAACCGCCGGGAGCACCGGGGAGCTGTTTTTT. Encoded protein: CASLTTAGSTGELFF. Full variable domain (rest looked up from reference TRBV5-1 and TRBJ2-2): KAGVTQTPRYLIKTRGQQVTLSCSPISGHRSVSWYQQTPGQGLQFLFEYFSETQRNKGNFPGRFSGRQFSNSRSEMNVSTLELGDSALYLCASLTTAGSTGELFFGEGSRLTVL.

V is TRBV9 and J is TRBJ2-3; unclear D gene. Germline loops: CDR1 SGDLS, CDR2 YYNGEE. Trimming took off 7 bases at V and 1 base at J, with 10 bases between the two ends. The CDR3 has 13 amino acids. The CDR3 sequence: CASQPGGTDTQYF. Here the CDR3 DNA reads TGTGCCAGCCAGCCAGGTGGCACAGATACGCAGTATTTT.

V is TRBV5-4 and J is TRBJ2-3; tentatively, D is TRBD2 (7 bases). V was cut by 0 bases and J by 2 bases, with 13 bases left in between. Per the germline V gene, CDR1 is SGHNT and CDR2 is YYREEE (reference sequence). This CDR3 comprises 16 residues. This chain's CDR3 is CASSLDAGAVTDTQYF. CDR3 nucleotides: TGTGCCAGCAGCTTGGACGCGGGGGCCGTCACAGATACGCAGTATTTT.

The chain carries TRBV19 and TRBJ1-5, with D possibly matching TRBD1 (5 bases). Germline lookup yields CDR1 LNHDA and CDR2 SQIVND (reference sequence). The CDR3 covers 15 residues. V was clipped by 3 bases and J by 1 base, with 10 bases between them. The CDR3 DNA reads as TGTGCCAGTAGTATGGGATGGGGCAGCAATCAGCCCCAGCATTTT. Encoded protein: CASSMGWGSNQPQHF.

This CDR3 reads CASSPDRDASYEQYF. The CDR3 nucleotides read TGTGCCAGCAGCCCCGACAGGGACGCCTCCTACGAGCAGTACTTC. This chain connects TRBV2 to TRBJ2-7; 7 bases fit TRBD1. This CDR3 is 15 amino acids long. Germline loops: CDR1 SNHLY, CDR2 FYNNEI. V shed 6 bases, J shed 0 bases, and the junction held 8 bases outside the gene matches.

A few counts support this clone. This rearrangement joins TRBV5-6 to TRBJ1-1, with TRBD1 identical over 11 bases. Unmatched junction bases numbered 2, after V lost 3 bases and J lost 4 bases. This CDR3 is 14 amino acids long. Germline V lookup: CDR1 SGHDT, CDR2 YYEEEE. The chain's CDR3 is CASSYGTGGTEAFF. As DNA, the CDR3 is TGTGCCAGCAGCTACGGGACAGGGGGCACTGAAGCTTTCTTT.

The chain links TRBV5-4 to TRBJ2-1; 10 bases align to TRBD2. J lost 3 bases, V lost 4 bases, and 4 bases had no gene match. The germline gives CDR1 SGHNT, CDR2 YYREEE (reference sequence). This CDR3 contains 15 residues. DNA of the CDR3: TGTGCCAGCAGCGATCTAGCGGGGGACTACAATGAGCAGTTCTTC. Protein sequence: CASSDLAGDYNEQFF.

The chain employs TRBV9 and TRBJ2-5; 11 nucleotides align to TRBD2. This CDR3 comprises 17 residues. Germline V gene sequence: CDR1 SGDLS, CDR2 YYNGEE. V shed 0 bases, J shed 3 bases, and the junction held 7 bases outside the gene matches. In DNA form, the CDR3 reads TGTGCCAGCAGCGTAGTTGCGACTAGCGGGGAGAAAGAGACCCAGTACTTC. Translation gives CASSVVATSGEKETQYF.

The V and J genes are TRBV7-8 and TRBJ1-6, with unresolved D. The CDR3 has 15 amino acids. Deletions cut 0 bases from V and 1 base from J, with 4 bases between. Germline CDR1 SGHVS, CDR2 FQNEAQ. The CDR3, as DNA: TGTGCCAGCAGCTTAGCCGGGTCCTATAATTCACCCCTCCACTTT. Protein product: CASSLAGSYNSPLHF.

The gene calls are TRBV29-1 and TRBJ1-1, with TRBD1 matching over 8 bases. The CDR3 is 15 amino acids. In germline, CDR1 is SQVTM, CDR2 ANQGSEA. The V and J ends lost 0 bases and 8 bases, in that order; junction bases with no gene match: 11. The CDR3 DNA reads as TGCAGCGTTGAAGATCGAGGCAGGGGGCAAGGAGAAGCTTTCTTT. It codes for CSVEDRGRGQGEAFF.

The chain has TRBV27 and TRBJ2-7; D not certain. CDR1 is MNHEY, CDR2 SMNVEV, per germline (reference sequence). Between the trimmed V and J ends, which lost 4 bases and 7 bases, there was a span of 8 bases. CDR3 length: 11 amino acids. The CDR3: CASSSLREQYF. As DNA, the CDR3 is TGTGCCAGCAGTTCTCTACGAGAGCAGTACTTC.

The chain carries TRBV7-9 and TRBJ1-1; D might be TRBD1 (5 bases). There are 15 residues in the CDR3. CDR1 is SEHNR, CDR2 FQNEAQ, per germline (reference sequence). Trimming took off 1 base at V and 0 bases at J, with 9 bases between the two ends. The CDR3 DNA sequence: TGTGCCAGCAGCTTAGGATGGGGCTTGAACACTGAAGCTTTCTTT. Translation: CASSLGWGLNTEAFF.

This clone was detected only once. The chain employs TRBV5-1 and TRBJ2-1; 7 nucleotides agree with TRBD2. Germline assignment: CDR1 SGHRS and CDR2 YFSETQ. The J segment lost 2 bases and the V segment lost 3 bases, leaving 8 bases of the junction unmatched. The CDR3 sequence is 16 residues long. The CDR3 nucleotides read TGCGCCAGCAGCTCCCCTGGCGGGGGACCCTACAATGAGCAGTTCTTC. This sequence encodes CASSSPGGGPYNEQFF. The full variable domain, with the rest looked up from reference TRBV5-1 and TRBJ2-1, is KAGVTQTPRYLIKTRGQQVTLSCSPISGHRSVSWYQQTPGQGLQFLFEYFSETQRNKGNFPGRFSGRQFSNSRSEMNVSTLELGDSALYLCASSSPGGGPYNEQFFGPGTRLTVL.

V gene TRBV11-2 combines with J gene TRBJ1-1, with TRBD1 matching 9 bases. Germline V gene lookup returns CDR1 SGHAT and CDR2 FQNNGV. There are 14 residues in the CDR3. V lost 3 bases, J lost 5 bases, and 4 bases stayed unmatched. CDR3 coding DNA: TGTGCCAGCAGCTTTGACAGGGGGGGAACTGAAGCTTTCTTT. It yields the protein CASSFDRGGTEAFF.

CDR3 sequence reads: CASSLGENQPQHF. The CDR3, as DNA: TGCGCCAGCAGCTTAGGAGAAAATCAGCCCCAGCATTTT. The chain has TRBV5-1 and TRBJ1-5, with D unresolved. The V end was cut by 2 bases, the J end by 4 bases, with 7 bases between. Germline V gives CDR1 SGHRS, CDR2 YFSETQ. The CDR3 totals 13 residues.

The chain employs TRBV27 and TRBJ1-5, with TRBD1 matching over 9 bases. Trimming took 8 bases from V and 6 from J; bases not matched to a gene: 8. This CDR3 has 14 amino acids. CDR1 MNHEY and CDR2 SMNVEV come from the germline V gene (reference sequence). CDR3 amino acids: CASSDRGRGQPQHF. The CDR3 DNA reads TGTGCCAGCTCGGACAGGGGCAGGGGTCAGCCCCAGCATTTT.

The J gene is TRBJ2-7, the V gene TRBV25-1; a weak D match, TRBD1 (5 bases). The CDR3 spans 18 residues. V lost 1 base and J 3 bases, leaving 22 bases between the germline ends. CDR1 is MGHDK, CDR2 SYGVNS, per germline. The CDR3 spells CASSESRSLQESLYEQYF. Here the CDR3 DNA reads TGTGCCAGCAGTGAATCCCGATCCCTACAGGAATCCCTCTACGAGCAGTACTTC.

The CDR3 nucleotides are TGTGCCAGCAGCCCCTGGGCCCTAAGGGACACTAATGAGCAGTTCTTC. Its translation is CASSPWALRDTNEQFF. The chain combines TRBV11-2 with TRBJ2-1; TRBD1 might be the D (6 bases). Trimming took off 5 bases at V and 7 bases at J, with 21 bases between the two ends. Germline V lookup: CDR1 SGHAT, CDR2 FQNNGV. The CDR3 consists of 16 residues.

J is TRBJ1-2 and V is TRBV7-9; D gene ambiguous. This CDR3 region has 13 residues. Germline lookup yields CDR1 SEHNR and CDR2 FQNEAQ (reference sequence). Trimming took 0 bases from V and 4 from J, leaving 6 bases between them. DNA of the CDR3: TGTGCCAGCAGCTTAGCGGGCCTCTATGGCTACACCTTC. Translation gives CASSLAGLYGYTF.

CDR3 protein: CASSENFGGLLGNQPQHF. The CDR3 coding sequence is TGTGCCAGCAGTGAAAATTTTGGGGGACTCCTCGGGAATCAGCCCCAGCATTTT. V usage is TRBV2 and J usage is TRBJ1-5, with D possibly TRBD1 on 5 matching bases. CDR1 SNHLY and CDR2 FYNNEI come from the germline V gene. This CDR3 comprises 18 residues. Trimming removed 2 bases from V and 4 bases from J, with 21 bases in between.